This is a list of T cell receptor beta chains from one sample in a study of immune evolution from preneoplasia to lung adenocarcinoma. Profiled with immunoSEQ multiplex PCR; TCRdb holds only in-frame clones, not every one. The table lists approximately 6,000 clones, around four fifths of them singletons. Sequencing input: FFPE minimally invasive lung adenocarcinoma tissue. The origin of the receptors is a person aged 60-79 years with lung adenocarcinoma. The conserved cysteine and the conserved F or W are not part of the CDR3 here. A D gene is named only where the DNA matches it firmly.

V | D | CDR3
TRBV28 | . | ASKRGGTF
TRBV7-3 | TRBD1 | ASSLGPGTEYEQY
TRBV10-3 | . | AISGGRRGANTGELF
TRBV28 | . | ASSLGHGNTIY
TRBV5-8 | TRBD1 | ASTTGVNTEAF
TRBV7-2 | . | ASSLWLVGEQY
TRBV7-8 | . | ASSRPGGPLPYEQY
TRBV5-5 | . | ASSVGVGPSYEQY
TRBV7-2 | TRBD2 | ASSLAMTSGSYNEQF
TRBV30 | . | AWRGPGGSTDTQY
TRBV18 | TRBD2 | ASSPAPPSGISTDTQY
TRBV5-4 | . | ASSLGVRNEQF